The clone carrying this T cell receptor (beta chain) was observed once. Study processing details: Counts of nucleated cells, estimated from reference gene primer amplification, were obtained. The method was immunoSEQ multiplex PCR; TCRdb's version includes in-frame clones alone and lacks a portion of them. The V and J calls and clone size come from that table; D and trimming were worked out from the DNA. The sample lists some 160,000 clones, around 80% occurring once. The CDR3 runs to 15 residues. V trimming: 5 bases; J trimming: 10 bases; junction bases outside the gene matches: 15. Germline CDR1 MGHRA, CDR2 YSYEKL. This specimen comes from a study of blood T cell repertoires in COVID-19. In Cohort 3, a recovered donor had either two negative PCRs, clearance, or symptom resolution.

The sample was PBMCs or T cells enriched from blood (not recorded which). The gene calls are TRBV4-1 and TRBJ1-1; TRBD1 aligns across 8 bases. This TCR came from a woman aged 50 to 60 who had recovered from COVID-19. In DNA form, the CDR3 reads TGCGCCAGCAGCTACGTATCCGGGACAGGCGGAACAGCTTTCTTT. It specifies CASSYVSGTGGTAFF.